This TCR beta chain was identified during a study of response to subunit inactivated influenza vaccine. The CDR3 runs to 16 residues. The germline gives CDR1 DFQATT, CDR2 SNEGSKA (reference sequence). J was trimmed by 10 bases and V by 3 bases; bases with no gene match: 18. TCRdb processed the RT-PCR reads anew with MiXCR; each CDR3 protein has one entry. Here the sample spans roughly 570,000 distinct CDR3 sequences, around 13% being singletons. Notes on the study in general: Researchers suggested that each seasonal influenza vaccination recruits few new T cells.

This clonotype appeared many times. The antigen remains unidentified. The sample here was PBMCs from blood, taken roughly 47 days after vaccination. The V and J genes are TRBV20-1 and TRBJ2-1; 7 bases fit TRBD2. The sequence was obtained from a man aged 45 to 65 who received an inactivated influenza vaccine. The CDR3 coding sequence is TGCAGTGCTAGGATGGAGCCTAGCGGCTTACAAACCGAGCAGTTCTTC. It yields the protein CSARMEPSGLQTEQFF.